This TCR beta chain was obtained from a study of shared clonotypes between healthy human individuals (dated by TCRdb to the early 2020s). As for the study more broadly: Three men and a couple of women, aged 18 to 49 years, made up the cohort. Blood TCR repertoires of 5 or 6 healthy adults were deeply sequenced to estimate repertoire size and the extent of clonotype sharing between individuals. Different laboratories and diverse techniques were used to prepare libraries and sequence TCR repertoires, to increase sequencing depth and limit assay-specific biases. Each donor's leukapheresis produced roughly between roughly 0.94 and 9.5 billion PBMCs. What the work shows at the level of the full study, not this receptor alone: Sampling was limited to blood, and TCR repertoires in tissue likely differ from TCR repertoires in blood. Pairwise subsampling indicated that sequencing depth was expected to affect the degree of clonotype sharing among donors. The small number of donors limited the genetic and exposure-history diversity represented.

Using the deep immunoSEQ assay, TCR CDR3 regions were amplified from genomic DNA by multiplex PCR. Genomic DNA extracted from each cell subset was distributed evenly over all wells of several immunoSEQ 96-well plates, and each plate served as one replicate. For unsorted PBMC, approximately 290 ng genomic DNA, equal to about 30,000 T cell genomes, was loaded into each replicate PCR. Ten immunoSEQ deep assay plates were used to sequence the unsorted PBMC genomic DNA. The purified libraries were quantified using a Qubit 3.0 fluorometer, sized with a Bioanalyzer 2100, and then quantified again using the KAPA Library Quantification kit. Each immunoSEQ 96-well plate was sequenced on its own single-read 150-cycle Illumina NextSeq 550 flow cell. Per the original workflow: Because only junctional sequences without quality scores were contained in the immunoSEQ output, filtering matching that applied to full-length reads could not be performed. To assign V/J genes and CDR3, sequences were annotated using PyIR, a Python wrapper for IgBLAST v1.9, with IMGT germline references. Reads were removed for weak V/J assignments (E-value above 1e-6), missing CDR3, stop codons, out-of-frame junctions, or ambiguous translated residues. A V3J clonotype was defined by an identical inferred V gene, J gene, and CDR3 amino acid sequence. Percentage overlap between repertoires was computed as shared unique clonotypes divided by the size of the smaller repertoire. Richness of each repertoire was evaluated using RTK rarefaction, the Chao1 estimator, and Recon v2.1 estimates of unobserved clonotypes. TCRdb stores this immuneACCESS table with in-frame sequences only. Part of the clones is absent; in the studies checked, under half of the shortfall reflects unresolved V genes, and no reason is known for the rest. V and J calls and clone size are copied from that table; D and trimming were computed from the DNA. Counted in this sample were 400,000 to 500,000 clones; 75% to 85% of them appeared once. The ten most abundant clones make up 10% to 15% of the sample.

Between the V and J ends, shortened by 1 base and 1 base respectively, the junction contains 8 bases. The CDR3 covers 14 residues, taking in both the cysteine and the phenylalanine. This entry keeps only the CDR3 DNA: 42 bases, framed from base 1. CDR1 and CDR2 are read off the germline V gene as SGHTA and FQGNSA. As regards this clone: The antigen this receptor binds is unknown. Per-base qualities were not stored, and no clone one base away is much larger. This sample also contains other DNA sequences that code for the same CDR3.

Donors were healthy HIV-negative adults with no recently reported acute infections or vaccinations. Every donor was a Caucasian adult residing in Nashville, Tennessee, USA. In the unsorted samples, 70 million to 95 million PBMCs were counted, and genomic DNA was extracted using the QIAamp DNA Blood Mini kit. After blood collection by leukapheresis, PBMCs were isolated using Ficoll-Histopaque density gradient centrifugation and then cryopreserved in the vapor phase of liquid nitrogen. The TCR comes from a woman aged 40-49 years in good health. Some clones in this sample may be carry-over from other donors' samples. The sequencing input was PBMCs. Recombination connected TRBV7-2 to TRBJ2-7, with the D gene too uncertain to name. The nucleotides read TGTGCCAGCAGCTTAGGTCCCGGATCCTACGAGCAGTACTTC. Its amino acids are CASSLGPGSYEQYF.